The source of this T cell receptor (beta chain) is a study of CXCR3-negative and CXCR3-positive naive CD8 T cells. Study results and caveats: A higher hydrophobicity marked the TRB CDR3s of CXCR3-positive naive cells versus CXCR3-negative naive cells.

Each TRB cDNA library was prepared by 5' RACE (with UMI labels). No DNA is given; TCRdb re-called the 5' RACE reads and lists each CDR3 protein once. Its table lists around 160,000 distinct CDR3 sequences. Notes on this clonotype: The target antigen is unknown.

CDR1 SGHVS and CDR2 FNYEAQ come from the germline V gene. This CDR3 is built from 17 residues. The TCR comes from a human donor in good health. Some clones in this sample may be carry-over from other donors' samples. The sample taken for sequencing was naive CXCR3+ CD8+ T cells from blood. The subset was: CD45RO-CCR7+CD27+CD95- naive CD8+ T cells expressing CXCR3 (TNR3+). This chain joins TRBV7-6 and TRBJ2-3; the TCRdb D gene call, TRBD2, has no DNA to confirm it. CDR3 loop: CASSLGSGGPPTDTQYF.